The rows below give T cell receptor beta chains drawn from one sample of a study of T cell responses to AZD1222 COVID-19 vaccine. Generated by immunoSEQ multiplex PCR, the TCRdb table keeps only in-frame clones and is missing some. This table holds 140,000 to 150,000 clones, approximately 94% found once. This material consisted of peripheral blood, taken on day 0 of AZD1222 vaccination. The source is an adult in good health. The CDR3 runs from the conserved cysteine through the conserved F or W. The D gene is left open where the match is weak. The listing skips clone size in some rows; elsewhere it reads once, few, many or a size class.

j_call clone_size v_call d_call cdr3_aa cdr3_nt
TRBJ2-5 . TRBV19 . CASSINLSSVKETQYF TGTGCCAGTAGTATTAATCTTAGTAGCGTAAAAGAGACCCAGTACTTC
TRBJ1-6 . TRBV19 . CASSPAWDSPYNSPLHF TGTGCCAGTAGTCCGGCGTGGGATTCCCCCTATAATTCACCCCTCCACTTT
TRBJ1-2 . TRBV7-3 TRBD1 CASSPKTGSPSPLLF TGTGCCAGCAGCCCAAAGACAGGGAGTCCATCTCCTTTACTCTTC
TRBJ2-3 . TRBV7-9 . CASSLASRGGDTQYF TGTGCCAGCAGCTTAGCTAGCCGGGGCGGAGATACGCAGTATTTT
TRBJ2-7 once TRBV7-9 . CASSFLDSDYEQYF TGTGCCAGCAGCTTTTTAGACAGTGACTACGAGCAGTACTTC
TRBJ1-1 . TRBV7-2 . CASSSYTEAFF TGTGCCAGCAGCTCGTACACTGAAGCTTTCTTT
TRBJ1-1 . TRBV30 . CAWALWGGEAFF TGTGCCTGGGCCTTATGGGGGGGGGAAGCTTTCTTT
TRBJ1-6 . TRBV12-3/TRBV12-4 . CASSFSTYSPLHF TGTGCCAGCAGTTTCTCCACCTATTCACCCCTCCACTTT
TRBJ2-1 once TRBV6-1 TRBD1 CASSERTGSYNEQFF TGTGCCAGCAGTGAGAGGACAGGCTCCTACAATGAGCAGTTCTTC
TRBJ2-7 . TRBV7-9 TRBD1 CASSVGTGGRVDEQYF TGTGCCAGCAGCGTCGGGACAGGGGGTCGCGTTGACGAGCAGTACTTC
TRBJ2-3 . TRBV7-3 TRBD1 CASSPNRGLGTDTQYF TGTGCCAGCAGCCCAAACAGGGGGCTTGGAACAGATACGCAGTATTTT
TRBJ2-7 . TRBV7-8 . CASSISSYEQYF TGTGCCAGCAGCATCAGCTCCTACGAGCAGTACTTC
TRBJ1-5 . TRBV28 . CASSSPGPQHF TGTGCCAGCAGTTCACCAGGGCCCCAGCATTTT
TRBJ1-4 . TRBV6-5 TRBD1 CASSSGTGNGLFF TGTGCCAGCAGCTCCGGGACAGGGAATGGGCTGTTTTTT
TRBJ1-1 once TRBV6-5 . CASSYSKADTEAFF TGTGCCAGCAGTTACTCCAAGGCGGACACTGAAGCTTTCTTT
TRBJ1-3 . TRBV27 . CASSLSPDSSTIYF TGTGCCAGCAGTTTATCCCCCGATTCAAGCACCATATATTTT
TRBJ1-1 . TRBV7-3 TRBD1 CASSLGQGTEAFF TGTGCCAGCAGCTTGGGACAGGGGACTGAAGCTTTCTTT
TRBJ1-5 . TRBV7-2 . CASSLVPDNQPQHF TGTGCCAGCAGCTTAGTACCCGATAATCAGCCCCAGCATTTT
TRBJ1-2 . TRBV25-1 TRBD1 CASSGTPGTADYGYTF TGTGCCAGCAGTGGAACTCCCGGGACAGCGGACTATGGCTACACCTTC
TRBJ2-5 . TRBV29-1 . CSATDGLQETQYF TGCAGCGCGACGGACGGACTACAAGAGACCCAGTACTTC
TRBJ1-4 . TRBV5-4 TRBD1 CASSSQGAGEKLFF TGTGCCAGCAGCTCCCAGGGGGCAGGGGAAAAACTGTTTTTT
TRBJ1-3 . TRBV7-2 TRBD1 CASSAQGALSGNTIYF TGTGCCAGCAGCGCCCAGGGGGCATTAAGCGGAAACACCATATATTTT
TRBJ2-2 once TRBV6-5 . CASSYVNTGELFF TGTGCCAGCAGTTATGTGAACACCGGGGAGCTGTTTTTT
TRBJ1-1 . TRBV6-1 TRBD1 CASSEYRGTEAFF TGTGCCAGCAGTGAATACAGGGGCACTGAAGCTTTCTTT
TRBJ2-1 . TRBV7-9 . CASSFRDNEQFF TGTGCCAGCAGCTTTAGGGACAATGAGCAGTTCTTC
TRBJ2-7 . TRBV7-9 . CASSLVGGSYEQYF TGTGCCAGCAGCTTAGTAGGGGGCTCCTACGAGCAGTACTTC
TRBJ1-6 . TRBV2 TRBD1 CASREDRGMRAPLHF TGTGCCAGCAGGGAGGACAGGGGAATGAGGGCACCCCTCCACTTT
TRBJ2-5 . TRBV5-1 TRBD2 CASSLGTSGGHQETQYF TGCGCCAGCAGCTTGGGAACTAGCGGGGGGCACCAAGAGACCCAGTACTTC
TRBJ2-7 . TRBV4-1 . CASSRRTASYEQYF TGCGCCAGCAGTCGCCGGACAGCCTCCTACGAGCAGTACTTC
TRBJ1-2 . TRBV7-9 . CASSLTWGPAHAYGYTF TGTGCCAGCAGCTTGACGTGGGGGCCCGCGCACGCCTATGGCTACACCTTC
TRBJ2-7 . TRBV28 TRBD2 CASSPFSGGAYEQYF TGTGCCAGCAGTCCCTTTAGCGGGGGGGCCTACGAGCAGTACTTC